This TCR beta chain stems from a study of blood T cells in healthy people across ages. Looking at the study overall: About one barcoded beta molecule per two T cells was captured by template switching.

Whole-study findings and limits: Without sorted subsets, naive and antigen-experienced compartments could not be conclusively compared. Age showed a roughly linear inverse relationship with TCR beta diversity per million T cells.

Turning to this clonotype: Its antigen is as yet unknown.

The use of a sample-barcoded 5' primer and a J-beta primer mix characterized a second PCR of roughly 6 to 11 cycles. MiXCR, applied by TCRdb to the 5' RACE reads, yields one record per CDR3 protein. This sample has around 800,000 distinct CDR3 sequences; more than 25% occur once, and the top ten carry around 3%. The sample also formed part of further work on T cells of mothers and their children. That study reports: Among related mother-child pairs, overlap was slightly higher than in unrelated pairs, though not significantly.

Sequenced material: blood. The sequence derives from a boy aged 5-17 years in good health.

The CDR3 sequence is CSPTQGLDTEAFF. In nucleotides, the CDR3 is TGCAGTCCTACTCAGGGCTTGGACACTGAAGCTTTCTTT. The chain recombines TRBV20-1 with TRBJ1-1, with D tentatively TRBD1 (5 bases). Deletions cut 8 bases from V and 3 bases from J, with 16 bases between. This CDR3 has 13 amino acids. The germline CDR1 and CDR2 sequences are DFQATT and SNEGSKA (reference sequence).